The rows below give T cell receptor beta chains drawn from one sample of a study of cytomegalovirus exposure and HLA in healthy donors. Clones were sequenced by immunoSEQ multiplex PCR, and TCRdb holds only the in-frame ones, with some missing. The sample carries around 100,000 clones, 74% recorded once. Sequenced sample: PBMCs. Every receptor here comes from a man in his fifties or sixties in good health and CMV-seropositive. The CDR3 runs from the conserved cysteine through the conserved F or W. Each record gives: D gene, J gene, V gene, clone size, CDR3 DNA, CDR3 protein. The D gene is left open where the match is weak. Some rows mark clone size as missing; the rest say once, few, many or name a class of expanded clone.

d_call: NA; j_call: TRBJ1-1; v_call: TRBV7-2; clone_size: NA; cdr3_nt: TGTGCCAGCAGCTTCGCCCCGAGCACTGAAGCTTTCTTT; cdr3_aa: CASSFAPSTEAFF
d_call: NA; j_call: TRBJ2-7; v_call: TRBV15; clone_size: NA; cdr3_nt: TGTGCCACCAGCACTAGGACAGAACCCCATACCGAGCAGTACTTC; cdr3_aa: CATSTRTEPHTEQYF
d_call: TRBD1; j_call: TRBJ1-2; v_call: TRBV2; clone_size: NA; cdr3_nt: TGTGCCAACCCACCGGGACAGGGGGCGTCGGGCTACACCTTC; cdr3_aa: CANPPGQGASGYTF
d_call: NA; j_call: TRBJ2-3; v_call: TRBV7-3; clone_size: few; cdr3_nt: TGTGCCAGCAGCTTAACGGTCTATCCCACAGATACGCAGTATTTT; cdr3_aa: CASSLTVYPTDTQYF
d_call: TRBD2; j_call: TRBJ2-7; v_call: TRBV4-1; clone_size: NA; cdr3_nt: TGCGCCAGCAGCCAAGGGCTAGCGGGAGGGCCAAGCCCCGAGCAGTACTTC; cdr3_aa: CASSQGLAGGPSPEQYF
d_call: TRBD2; j_call: TRBJ2-7; v_call: TRBV4-2; clone_size: NA; cdr3_nt: TGTGCCAGCAGCCAAGGACTAGCGGGGCGCGGGTACGAGCAGTACTTC; cdr3_aa: CASSQGLAGRGYEQYF
d_call: NA; j_call: TRBJ1-1; v_call: TRBV19; clone_size: few; cdr3_nt: TGTGCCAGTAGTCATCAGGGCTTGGGCACTGAAGCTTTCTTT; cdr3_aa: CASSHQGLGTEAFF
d_call: NA; j_call: TRBJ2-5; v_call: TRBV5-1; clone_size: NA; cdr3_nt: TGCGCCAGCAGCTTTACGGCGGCCCAAGAGACCCAGTACTTC; cdr3_aa: CASSFTAAQETQYF
d_call: TRBD2; j_call: TRBJ2-7; v_call: TRBV2; clone_size: NA; cdr3_nt: TGTGCCAGCAGTGAAAGTGTAGCGGGGGGCGTTATCGCCGAGCAGTACTTC; cdr3_aa: CASSESVAGGVIAEQYF
d_call: TRBD1; j_call: TRBJ1-1; v_call: TRBV4-1; clone_size: NA; cdr3_nt: TGCGCCAGCAGCCTGGGACAGGGGAGGGACACTGAAGCTTTCTTT; cdr3_aa: CASSLGQGRDTEAFF
d_call: NA; j_call: TRBJ1-6; v_call: TRBV2; clone_size: NA; cdr3_nt: TGTGCCAGCAGTGACGGGTATAATTCACCCCTCCACTTT; cdr3_aa: CASSDGYNSPLHF
d_call: TRBD1; j_call: TRBJ1-5; v_call: TRBV19; clone_size: NA; cdr3_nt: TGTGCCAGTAGTATAACCGGTCAGGGGGGCAATCAGCCCCAGCATTTT; cdr3_aa: CASSITGQGGNQPQHF
d_call: TRBD2; j_call: TRBJ2-1; v_call: TRBV7-3; clone_size: NA; cdr3_nt: TGTGCCAGCAGCTTAGAACTAGCGGGAGCTCGAGAGCAGTTCTTC; cdr3_aa: CASSLELAGAREQFF
d_call: NA; j_call: TRBJ1-3; v_call: TRBV19; clone_size: NA; cdr3_nt: TGTGCCAGTAGTACTACAGGGAGAAGAAACACCATATATTTT; cdr3_aa: CASSTTGRRNTIYF
d_call: NA; j_call: TRBJ2-7; v_call: TRBV7-8; clone_size: NA; cdr3_nt: TGTGCCAGCAGCATAACAGGGTACACCTACGAGCAGTACTTC; cdr3_aa: CASSITGYTYEQYF
d_call: TRBD2; j_call: TRBJ2-5; v_call: TRBV27; clone_size: NA; cdr3_nt: TGTGCCAGCCGCACTAGCGGGGTCCAAGAGACCCAGTACTTC; cdr3_aa: CASRTSGVQETQYF
d_call: NA; j_call: TRBJ1-2; v_call: TRBV29-1; clone_size: NA; cdr3_nt: TGCAGCGTTGAAATGGAGGGCCGCGGCTACACCTTC; cdr3_aa: CSVEMEGRGYTF
d_call: NA; j_call: TRBJ1-4; v_call: TRBV2; clone_size: NA; cdr3_nt: TGTGCCAGCGTCCAGGGCCCCTTAAATGAAAAACTGTTTTTT; cdr3_aa: CASVQGPLNEKLFF
d_call: NA; j_call: TRBJ1-5; v_call: TRBV19; clone_size: few; cdr3_nt: TGTGCCAGTAGTATGAAGTCCAGGCAGCCCCAGCATTTT; cdr3_aa: CASSMKSRQPQHF
d_call: TRBD1; j_call: TRBJ2-7; v_call: TRBV5-1; clone_size: NA; cdr3_nt: TGCGCCAGCAGCCCCCCCGGGACAGGGTTCTACGAGCAGTACTTC; cdr3_aa: CASSPPGTGFYEQYF
d_call: NA; j_call: TRBJ1-6; v_call: TRBV10-3; clone_size: NA; cdr3_nt: TGTGCCATCAGTGAGGTCAGGGGCGGGGGTTCACCCCTCCACTTT; cdr3_aa: CAISEVRGGGSPLHF
d_call: NA; j_call: TRBJ2-7; v_call: TRBV4-2; clone_size: NA; cdr3_nt: TGTGCCAGCAGCCCGTGGACAGCTCAGTCCTACGAGCAGTACTTC; cdr3_aa: CASSPWTAQSYEQYF
d_call: NA; j_call: TRBJ1-1; v_call: TRBV27; clone_size: NA; cdr3_nt: TGTGCCAGCAGTTTAAGGCAGCCGACTAACACTGAAGCTTTCTTT; cdr3_aa: CASSLRQPTNTEAFF
d_call: TRBD2; j_call: TRBJ2-5; v_call: TRBV9; clone_size: NA; cdr3_nt: TGTGCCAGCAGCGTAGGACCGGGAGGGCAAGAGACCCAGTACTTC; cdr3_aa: CASSVGPGGQETQYF
d_call: NA; j_call: TRBJ1-4; v_call: TRBV2; clone_size: NA; cdr3_nt: TGTGCCAGCAGGTCCGGGGCTTCAACCGGGGGGGAAAAACTGTTTTTT; cdr3_aa: CASRSGASTGGEKLFF
d_call: TRBD1; j_call: TRBJ1-4; v_call: TRBV6-5; clone_size: NA; cdr3_nt: TGTGCCAGCAGTCCAACGGGACAGGGCTGGAAACTGTTTTTT; cdr3_aa: CASSPTGQGWKLFF
d_call: NA; j_call: TRBJ2-5; v_call: TRBV2; clone_size: NA; cdr3_nt: TGTGCCAGCAGTGAATCCCCCGGGGTGCAGGAGACCCAGTACTTC; cdr3_aa: CASSESPGVQETQYF
d_call: TRBD1; j_call: TRBJ2-1; v_call: TRBV11-2; clone_size: NA; cdr3_nt: TGTGCCAGCAGCTCAACTAGGACAGGGGTTGAGCAGTTCTTC; cdr3_aa: CASSSTRTGVEQFF
d_call: NA; j_call: TRBJ2-1; v_call: TRBV28; clone_size: NA; cdr3_nt: TGTGCCAGCAGCCCCCGGGACATCCTGTACAATGAGCAGTTCTTC; cdr3_aa: CASSPRDILYNEQFF
d_call: NA; j_call: TRBJ1-4; v_call: TRBV5-1; clone_size: NA; cdr3_nt: TGCGCCAGCAGCCTTGGGTCGGGGGGCAATGAAAAACTGTTTTTT; cdr3_aa: CASSLGSGGNEKLFF
d_call: TRBD2; j_call: TRBJ2-3; v_call: TRBV9; clone_size: NA; cdr3_nt: TGTGCCAGCAGCCCCGAGCGGGGGGCCCCAGATACGCAGTATTTT; cdr3_aa: CASSPERGAPDTQYF
d_call: TRBD1; j_call: TRBJ2-7; v_call: TRBV2; clone_size: NA; cdr3_nt: TGTGCCAGCAGTTCCGGGACAGGTTGGTACGAGCAGTACTTC; cdr3_aa: CASSSGTGWYEQYF
d_call: NA; j_call: TRBJ2-3; v_call: TRBV5-1; clone_size: NA; cdr3_nt: TGCGCCAGCAGCTTCCCACTGAACACAGATACGCAGTATTTT; cdr3_aa: CASSFPLNTDTQYF
d_call: NA; j_call: TRBJ1-2; v_call: TRBV6-1; clone_size: NA; cdr3_nt: TGTGCAGCCCGCGGTATGGACTATGGCTACACCTTC; cdr3_aa: CAARGMDYGYTF
d_call: NA; j_call: TRBJ1-2; v_call: TRBV5-5; clone_size: NA; cdr3_nt: TGTGCCAGCCTCATCTTCGCAGGGGAAGCTAACTATGGCTACACCTTC; cdr3_aa: CASLIFAGEANYGYTF
d_call: NA; j_call: TRBJ2-7; v_call: TRBV27; clone_size: NA; cdr3_nt: TGTGCCAGCACAGGCTTTTGGCAGGGGAACTACGAGCAGTACTTC; cdr3_aa: CASTGFWQGNYEQYF
d_call: NA; j_call: TRBJ2-7; v_call: TRBV7-8; clone_size: once; cdr3_nt: TGTGCCAGCAGCTTAAAGCGGCCCAGGTATGCTAGCGAGAGCTCCTACGAGCAGTACTTC; cdr3_aa: CASSLKRPRYASESSYEQYF
d_call: NA; j_call: TRBJ2-7; v_call: TRBV9; clone_size: NA; cdr3_nt: TGTGCCAGCAGCCCCTCAGTAGGGGTGAACGAGCAGTACTTC; cdr3_aa: CASSPSVGVNEQYF
d_call: NA; j_call: TRBJ2-5; v_call: TRBV7-3; clone_size: few; cdr3_nt: TGTGCCAGCAGCGCCTACAGGGAACAGACCCAGTACTTC; cdr3_aa: CASSAYREQTQYF
d_call: TRBD1; j_call: TRBJ1-4; v_call: TRBV6-1; clone_size: few; cdr3_nt: TGTGCCAGCAGTGAAACAGGGGGGGTTGAAAAACTGTTTTTT; cdr3_aa: CASSETGGVEKLFF
d_call: TRBD1; j_call: TRBJ2-6; v_call: TRBV5-1; clone_size: NA; cdr3_nt: TGCGCCAGCAGCTCGGGACAGGGGGCGGGAGGGGCCAACGTCCTGACTTTC; cdr3_aa: CASSSGQGAGGANVLTF
d_call: NA; j_call: TRBJ2-6; v_call: TRBV5-1; clone_size: NA; cdr3_nt: TGCGCCAGCAGCCCTCGACAGTCCTCTGGGGCCAACGTCCTGACTTTC; cdr3_aa: CASSPRQSSGANVLTF
d_call: NA; j_call: TRBJ1-4; v_call: TRBV19; clone_size: NA; cdr3_nt: TGTGCCAGTAGTACCAGGGAGGCAACTAATGAAAAACTGTTTTTT; cdr3_aa: CASSTREATNEKLFF
d_call: NA; j_call: TRBJ2-5; v_call: TRBV5-5; clone_size: NA; cdr3_nt: TGTGCCAGCAGCGCTCGGGGAGATCAAGAGACCCAGTACTTC; cdr3_aa: CASSARGDQETQYF
d_call: NA; j_call: TRBJ2-7; v_call: TRBV2; clone_size: NA; cdr3_nt: TGTGCCAGCACTCGTCGCGAGCAGTACTTC; cdr3_aa: CASTRREQYF
d_call: TRBD1; j_call: TRBJ1-2; v_call: TRBV5-6; clone_size: NA; cdr3_nt: TGTGCCAGCAGCCGGACAGGGTTGAGGGGCTACACCTTC; cdr3_aa: CASSRTGLRGYTF
d_call: NA; j_call: TRBJ1-2; v_call: TRBV4-1; clone_size: NA; cdr3_nt: TGCGCCAGCAGCCAGGCCGCACAGGGCTATGGCTACACCTTC; cdr3_aa: CASSQAAQGYGYTF
d_call: NA; j_call: TRBJ1-1; v_call: TRBV6-5; clone_size: NA; cdr3_nt: TGTGCCAGCAGTAATCTACAGTCTGAAGCTTTCTTT; cdr3_aa: CASSNLQSEAFF
d_call: TRBD2; j_call: TRBJ2-1; v_call: TRBV6-5; clone_size: few; cdr3_nt: TGTGTCTCAGGTAAGGTAGCGGGGCCTTACAATGAGCAGTTCTTC; cdr3_aa: CVSGKVAGPYNEQFF
d_call: TRBD1; j_call: TRBJ2-1; v_call: TRBV9; clone_size: NA; cdr3_nt: TGTGCCAGCAGCCGACAGGGATGGGATTACAATGAGCAGTTCTTC; cdr3_aa: CASSRQGWDYNEQFF
d_call: NA; j_call: TRBJ2-7; v_call: TRBV2; clone_size: NA; cdr3_nt: TGTGCCAGCACTCCCCGGGCGGGGGAGCAGTACTTC; cdr3_aa: CASTPRAGEQYF
d_call: TRBD1; j_call: TRBJ2-7; v_call: TRBV19; clone_size: NA; cdr3_nt: TGTGCCAGTAGTATCATGAGGGGACAGCGCTACGAGCAGTACTTC; cdr3_aa: CASSIMRGQRYEQYF
d_call: NA; j_call: TRBJ2-3; v_call: TRBV5-1; clone_size: NA; cdr3_nt: TGCGCCAGCAGCACCGGAGCGGTGAACACAGATACGCAGTATTTT; cdr3_aa: CASSTGAVNTDTQYF
d_call: TRBD1; j_call: TRBJ2-3; v_call: TRBV2; clone_size: NA; cdr3_nt: TGTGCCAGCAGCGAAGGGACAGGGGTTGGCACAGATACGCAGTATTTT; cdr3_aa: CASSEGTGVGTDTQYF
d_call: TRBD2; j_call: TRBJ2-7; v_call: TRBV10-2; clone_size: NA; cdr3_nt: TGCGCCAGCGGCTTAGCGGGAGGGCCGGGAGAGCAGTACTTC; cdr3_aa: CASGLAGGPGEQYF
d_call: TRBD1; j_call: TRBJ1-2; v_call: TRBV2; clone_size: few; cdr3_nt: TGTGCCAGCATTTGGACAGGGGGTGACTATGGCTACACCTTC; cdr3_aa: CASIWTGGDYGYTF
d_call: NA; j_call: TRBJ1-1; v_call: TRBV25-1; clone_size: NA; cdr3_nt: TGTGCCAGCAGTGAATCAGGCAGTTTCACTGAAGCTTTCTTT; cdr3_aa: CASSESGSFTEAFF
d_call: NA; j_call: TRBJ2-1; v_call: TRBV20-1; clone_size: NA; cdr3_nt: TGCAGTGCTGGGGGACATATGCAGTTCTTC; cdr3_aa: CSAGGHMQFF
d_call: NA; j_call: TRBJ2-7; v_call: TRBV25-1; clone_size: NA; cdr3_nt: TGTGCCAGCAGTGATTCATTCTACGAGCAGTACTTC; cdr3_aa: CASSDSFYEQYF
d_call: TRBD2; j_call: TRBJ2-1; v_call: TRBV6-1; clone_size: few; cdr3_nt: TGTGCCAGCAGTGAATCGACTAGCGGGGGCAATGAGCAGTTCTTC; cdr3_aa: CASSESTSGGNEQFF